This TCR beta chain was captured in a study of T cell responses to AZD1222 COVID-19 vaccine. Study results and caveats: The number of AZD1222 recipients seropositive at baseline was only 6 or 7. Regions 160-218 and 743-854 dominated among vaccine-associated CD4 TCRs spanning spike.

TCRdb keeps only in-frame clones here, not all; method: immunoSEQ multiplex PCR. The sample carries about 270,000 clones, 90% to 95% recorded once. Points on this clone: Its antigen is not identified.

Analyses pooled second doses at about 4 or about 12 weeks. The receptor's source is an adult who received the AZD1222 COVID-19 vaccine. This material consisted of peripheral blood, taken 28 days after the second AZD1222 dose.

The CDR3 here is CASGTSGGETQYF. The CDR3 DNA is TGCGCCAGCGGGACTAGCGGGGGGGAAACGCAGTATTTT. The V gene is TRBV10-2, the J gene TRBJ2-3; 16 bases line up with TRBD2. Germline trimming cut 8 bases from V and 9 bases from J; bases unmatched to any gene: 2. Germline-derived CDR1 and CDR2 are WSHSY and SAAADI. This CDR3 has 13 residues.